The present entry profiles one TCR beta chain with its context. This clone's antigen is unknown. No base quality information exists; no much larger clone differs at one position. This specimen comes from a study of blood T cell repertoires in COVID-19 (dated by TCRdb to about 2020). For the study in its entirety: Samples covering the acute and convalescent phases of COVID-19 were provided by collaborators in the United States, Italy and Spain. The samples were drawn from two sources: the first 160 participants of the ongoing ImmuneRACE study, and 1,254 subjects contributed by 6 global collaborators. Sample metadata almost always included a de-identified subject ID, COVID-19 status, age in years and sex. The prospective study material was composed of cDNA or gDNA derived from T cells, B-cell-depleted T cells, or PBMCs. HLA class I and class II types, where available, came from metadata supplied by the sample provider rather than from assay-based typing. The dataset comprised deeply sampled blood TCRbeta repertoires from subjects exposed to, actively infected with, or recovered from COVID-19. A freely available public database, intended as a resource for researchers studying the immune response to SARS-CoV-2, is where the repertoires were released. The paper as a whole reports these results and caveats: The amount of clinical and demographic metadata varied by source and participant and was provided uncurated.

Collaborating institutions collected whole blood in K2EDTA tubes following their own protocols. Collaborator samples were shipped for TCRbeta analysis as frozen whole blood, isolated PBMCs, or DNA extracted from either sample type. The immunoSEQ Assay, a bias-controlled multiplex PCR, was used to amplify TCRbeta CDR3 regions from genomic DNA. The authors' analysis ran thus. The number of nucleated cells in each sample was estimated from the amplification of reference gene primers within the assay. Sequence reads were collapsed and filtered to measure the absolute abundance of every unique TCRbeta CDR3 rearrangement. For each sample, productive Simpson clonality was calculated by taking the square root of Simpson's diversity index across productive rearrangements. Held by TCRdb, this immuneACCESS table contains in-frame sequences only and omits some clones. Under half of the omission traces to an unresolved V gene where checked; the cause of the rest is unknown. V and J calls and clone size are copied from that table; D and trimming were computed from the DNA. The sample has around 180,000 clones on record, 88% of them singletons. Roughly 26% of the sample is held by the ten biggest clonotypes.

Inclusive of the bounding cysteine and phenylalanine, the CDR3 is 13 residues long. Of all the DNA, just the CDR3 is kept, 39 bases in frame from base 1. According to the germline V gene, CDR1 reads MNHEY and CDR2 reads SVGAGI. Here V drops 10 bases and J drops 6 bases, and the junction holds 9 bases not matched to any gene. Sequencing was carried out using peripheral blood. This receptor was obtained from a man in his sixties with acute or convalescent COVID-19. The chain is encoded by TRBV6-5 joined to TRBJ2-1; 7 bases in the middle match TRBD2. The CDR3 region reads CATRAGVTNEQFF. In nucleotides, the sequence is TGTGCCACCCGGGCGGGAGTAACCAATGAGCAGTTCTTC.